The source of this TCR beta chain is a study of blood T cells in healthy people across ages. Study conclusions and caveats: Significant beta diversity loss was already apparent by age roughly 44, declining roughly linearly.

Trimming cost V 6 bases and J 1 base, with 12 bases left between them. This CDR3 contains 15 residues. A J-beta primer mix and a sample-barcoded 5' primer were used in a second PCR of about 7 to 11 cycles. A single record per CDR3 protein comes from TCRdb applying MiXCR to the 5' RACE reads. The data hold approximately 800,000 distinct CDR3 sequences, with more than 20% observed a single time. As to this clonotype: Its cognate antigen is unknown.

The same data also contributed to another study, on T cells of mothers and their children. That paper adds: A few healthy Caucasian mothers, along with their six children, were the donors. The yield was over 8 million TCR beta CDR3 reads from each mother and some 3 million from each child.

The sample was blood. The source of this sequence is a boy between 10 and 17 years old in good health. This chain uses TRBV12-3 or TRBV12-4 with TRBJ2-2; a weak D match, TRBD1 (5 bases). The CDR3 spells CASSLMTVNTGELFF. CDR3 DNA sequence: TGTGCCAGCAGCCTAATGACAGTGAACACCGGGGAGCTGTTTTTT.